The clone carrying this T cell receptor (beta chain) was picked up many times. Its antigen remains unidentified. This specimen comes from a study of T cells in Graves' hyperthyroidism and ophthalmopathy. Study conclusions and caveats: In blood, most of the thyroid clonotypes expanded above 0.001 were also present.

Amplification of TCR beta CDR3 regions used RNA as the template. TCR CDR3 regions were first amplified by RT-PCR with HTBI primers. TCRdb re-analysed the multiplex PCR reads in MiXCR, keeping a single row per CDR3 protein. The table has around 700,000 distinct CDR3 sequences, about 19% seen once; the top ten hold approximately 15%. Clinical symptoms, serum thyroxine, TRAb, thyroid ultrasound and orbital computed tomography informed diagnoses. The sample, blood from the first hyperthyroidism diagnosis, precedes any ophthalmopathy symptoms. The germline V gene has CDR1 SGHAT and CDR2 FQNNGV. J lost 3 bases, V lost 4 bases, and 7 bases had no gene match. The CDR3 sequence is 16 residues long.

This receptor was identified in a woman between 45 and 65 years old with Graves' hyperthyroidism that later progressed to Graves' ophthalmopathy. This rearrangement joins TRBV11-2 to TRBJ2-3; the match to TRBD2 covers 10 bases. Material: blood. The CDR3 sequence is CASSSRAGGRTDTQYF. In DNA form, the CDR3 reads TGTGCCAGCAGCTCGCGAGCGGGGGGGCGGACAGATACGCAGTATTTT.